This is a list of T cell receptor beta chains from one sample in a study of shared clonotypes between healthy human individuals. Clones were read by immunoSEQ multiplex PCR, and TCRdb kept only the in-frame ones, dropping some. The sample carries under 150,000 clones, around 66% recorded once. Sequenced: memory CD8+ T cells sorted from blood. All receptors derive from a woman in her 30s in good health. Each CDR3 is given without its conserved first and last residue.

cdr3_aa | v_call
AIYSGVGAYNEQF | TRBV10-3
ASRPQQDWFTDTQY | TRBV27
ASMGANQPQH | TRBV27
ASSQGGTSGETQY | TRBV14
ASSPSLMSGETQY | TRBV6-5
ASRAGTGQPQH | TRBV27
ASSIGQGTYNEQF | TRBV19
ASSDEAQDTQY | TRBV6-4
ASRLAGVDEQY | TRBV27
ASSLTDRDSEQY | TRBV5-5
ASTGGGPSYEQY | TRBV25-1
ASSEGQTSSYEQY | TRBV6-1
ASSLTVGLAGQETQY | TRBV7-6
ASSNDIQAAGEKLF | TRBV5-1
ASSKRDYEQY | TRBV25-1
ATSPSGSGRPSSYNEQF | TRBV15
ASSPRGNTIY | TRBV18
ASSLDSSYEQY | TRBV11-2
ASSLLVFRGYRLIYEQY | TRBV11-2
ASSRTGTETNTDTQY | TRBV4-1
ASSLKIGPATEAF | TRBV4-1
ASSSSGLNYEQY | TRBV13
ASSLGQAWTSGDPYEQY | TRBV28
ASSQLAVSSYEQY | TRBV4-1
ASSLTGGNEQF | TRBV28
TSSQGGREKYNPTDTQY | TRBV1
ASSLETHETQY | TRBV28
ASSASPGFVHEQY | TRBV28
ASSLEDRVQETQY | TRBV19
ASRFGTSYEQY | TRBV27
ASSPTHQASSGNTIY | TRBV4-1
ASSVLGTSYYNEQF | TRBV7-8
ASSEKSSYEQY | TRBV25-1
ASSPRDSYYNEQF | TRBV18
ASSLFGLANYEQY | TRBV7-2